A single sample gave rise to the 8 T cell receptor beta chains below, sequenced in a study of blood T cell repertoires in COVID-19 (dated by TCRdb to 2018 to 2021). The library relied on the immunoSEQ multiplex PCR assay. Entries here come from immuneACCESS through TCRdb and include only in-frame sequences with V and J called. Some clones fail to appear in such tables; in the studies checked, an unresolved V gene covers under half of the shortfall, and the cause of the remainder is unknown. Across this sample there are around 97,000 clones, with approximately 87% seen only once. Roughly 21% of the sample is held by the ten biggest clonotypes. Material: peripheral blood. The receptors stem from a human donor in a cohort sampled during active COVID-19.

The chain carries TRBV18 and TRBJ2-7; 10 bases fit TRBD2. This CDR3 has 15 residues. Germline values: CDR1 KGHSH, CDR2 LQKENI. V trimming: 1 base; J trimming: 3 bases; junction bases outside the gene matches: 3. The CDR3 reads CASSPQTSGFYEQYF. As DNA, the CDR3 is TGTGCCAGCTCACCACAGACTAGCGGGTTCTACGAGCAGTACTTC.

The chain recombines TRBV9 with TRBJ1-6; weak D call: TRBD1 (5 bases). V was cut by 3 bases and J by 5 bases, with 12 bases left in between. Germline V lookup: CDR1 SGDLS, CDR2 YYNGEE. This CDR3 spans 15 amino acids. DNA of the CDR3: TGTGCCAGCAGCGGCGGGACGTCTGATAATTCACCCCTCCACTTT. Translation gives CASSGGTSDNSPLHF.

The chain has TRBV12-5 and TRBJ2-7; 9 bases match TRBD1. Germline loops: CDR1 LGHNT, CDR2 FRNRAP. This CDR3 has 17 amino acids. Trimming at V came to 7 bases and at J to 1 base, leaving 14 bases not matched to a gene. Here the CDR3 DNA reads TGTGCTAGTGCCGCTACCGCCGGGACAGGGCCTTCCTACGAGCAGTACTTC. Translation gives CASAATAGTGPSYEQYF. Filled out from reference TRBV12-5 and TRBJ2-7, the complete variable domain reads DARVTQTPRHKVTEMGQEVTMRCQPILGHNTVFWYRQTMMQGLELLAYFRNRAPLDDSGMPKDRFSAEMPDATLATLKIQPSEPRDSAVYFCASAATAGTGPSYEQYFGPGTRLTVT.

In its sample, this clone was seen a few times. V and J are TRBV28 and TRBJ1-5; 9 positions agree with TRBD1. The CDR3 is 16 residues long. The trim removed 5 bases at V and 2 bases at J, leaving 7 bases unmatched. The germline V gene encodes CDR1 MDHEN and CDR2 SYDVKM. The CDR3 coding sequence is TGTGCCAGCAGTCCACTTTGGACAGGGGGCAATCAGCCCCAGCATTTT. Translation: CASSPLWTGGNQPQHF.

The chain uses TRBV6-5 and TRBJ2-7; 11 bases match TRBD1. CDR1 and CDR2 from the germline V gene are MNHEY and SVGAGI. The CDR3 extends over 14 amino acids. V gave up 8 bases and J gave up 5 bases; unmatched junction bases: 8. CDR3 amino acids: CASGKDRGLDEQYF. The CDR3 bases are TGTGCCAGCGGGAAGGACAGGGGGCTCGACGAGCAGTACTTC.

The gene calls are TRBV10-3 and TRBJ2-1; TRBD2 is a possible D gene (5 bases). The CDR3 spans 18 residues. Trimming shortened V by 2 bases and J by 1 base, and 18 bases separated the two germline ends. CDR1 is ENHRY and CDR2 is SYGVKD in the germline V gene. CDR3 loop: CAISEAGQGVSSYNEQFF. CDR3 bases: TGTGCCATCAGTGAGGCGGGCCAAGGCGTAAGTTCCTACAATGAGCAGTTCTTC.

V usage is TRBV7-2 and J usage is TRBJ2-3, with 8 bases matching TRBD2. CDR1 and CDR2 (germline): SGHTA, FQGNSA. The V gene end was trimmed by 1 base and the J gene end by 5 bases; junction bases not matched to a gene: 8. The CDR3 sequence is 16 residues long. Written as DNA, the CDR3 is TGTGCCAGCAGCTTAGTGGCGGGAGGACCTCGAGATACGCAGTATTTT. This translates into CASSLVAGGPRDTQYF.

The rearrangement joins TRBV6-5 to TRBJ2-2, with TRBD2 identical over 9 bases. CDR3 length equals 15 residues. Germline loops: CDR1 MNHEY, CDR2 SVGAGI. With 0 bases clipped from V and 7 bases from J, the junction kept 3 bases outside the gene matches. CDR3 sequence: CASSYSSGRSGELFF. The CDR3 bases are TGTGCCAGCAGTTACTCTAGCGGGAGAAGCGGGGAGCTGTTTTTT.